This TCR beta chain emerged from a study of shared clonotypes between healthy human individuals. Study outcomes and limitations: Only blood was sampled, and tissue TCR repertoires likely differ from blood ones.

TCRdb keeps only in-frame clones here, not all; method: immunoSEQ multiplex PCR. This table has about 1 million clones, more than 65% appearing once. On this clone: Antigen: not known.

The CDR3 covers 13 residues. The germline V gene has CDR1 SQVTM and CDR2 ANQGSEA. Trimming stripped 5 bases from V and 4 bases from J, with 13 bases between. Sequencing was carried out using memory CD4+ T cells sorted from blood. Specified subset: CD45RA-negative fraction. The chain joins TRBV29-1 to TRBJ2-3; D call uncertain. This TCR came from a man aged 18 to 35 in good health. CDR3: CSVLGGGSDTQYF. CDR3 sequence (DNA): TGCAGCGTTTTGGGTGGCGGCTCAGATACGCAGTATTTT.